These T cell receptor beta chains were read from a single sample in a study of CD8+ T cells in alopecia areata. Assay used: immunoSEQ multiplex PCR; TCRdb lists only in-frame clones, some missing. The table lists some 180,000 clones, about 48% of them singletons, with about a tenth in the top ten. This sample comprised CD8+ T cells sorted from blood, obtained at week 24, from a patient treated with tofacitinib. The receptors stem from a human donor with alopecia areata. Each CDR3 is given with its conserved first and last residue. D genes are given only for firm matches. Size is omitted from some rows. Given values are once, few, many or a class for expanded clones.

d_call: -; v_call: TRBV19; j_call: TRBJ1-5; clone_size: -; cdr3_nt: TGTGCCAGTACAACGACAACGGCGGGTAGCAATCAGCCCCAGCATTTT; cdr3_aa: CASTTTTAGSNQPQHF
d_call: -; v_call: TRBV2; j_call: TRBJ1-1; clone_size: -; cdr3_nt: TGTGCCAGCAGTGTCAAGGGGGAGACTGAAGCTTTCTTT; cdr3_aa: CASSVKGETEAFF
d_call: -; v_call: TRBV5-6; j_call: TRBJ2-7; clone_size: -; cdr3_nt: TGTGCCAGCAGCTCACCGGGGACGGGTATATACGAGCAGTACTTC; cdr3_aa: CASSSPGTGIYEQYF
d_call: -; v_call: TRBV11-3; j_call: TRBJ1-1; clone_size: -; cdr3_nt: TGTGCCAGCAGCCTCATTCAGAATGAAGCTTTCTTT; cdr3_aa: CASSLIQNEAFF
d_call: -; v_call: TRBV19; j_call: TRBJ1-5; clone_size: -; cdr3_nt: TGTGCCAGTAGTATTCCGATTTCAAAAGAGCCCCAGCATTTT; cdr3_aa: CASSIPISKEPQHF
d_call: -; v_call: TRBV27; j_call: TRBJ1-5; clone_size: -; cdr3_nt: TGTGCCAGCAGTTTAATAAGCAATCAGCCCCAGCATTTT; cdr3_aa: CASSLISNQPQHF
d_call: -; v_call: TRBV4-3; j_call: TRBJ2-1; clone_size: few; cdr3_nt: TGCGCCAGCAGCCAAGATCTTGCGTGGGGGCTCGATGAGCAGTTCTTC; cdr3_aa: CASSQDLAWGLDEQFF
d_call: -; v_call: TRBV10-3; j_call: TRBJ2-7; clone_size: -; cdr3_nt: TGTGCCATCAGTGAGGGAGGGCCCTCCTACGAGCAGTACTTC; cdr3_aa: CAISEGGPSYEQYF
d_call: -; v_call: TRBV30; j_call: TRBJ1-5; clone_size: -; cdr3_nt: TGTGCCTGGAGCGGAGACGCGAGCGATCAGCCCCAGCATTTT; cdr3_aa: CAWSGDASDQPQHF
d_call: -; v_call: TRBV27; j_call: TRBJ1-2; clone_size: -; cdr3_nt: -; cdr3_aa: CASSSSWGAHGYTF
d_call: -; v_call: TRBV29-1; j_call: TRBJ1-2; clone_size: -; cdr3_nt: TGCAGCGTTGAAACCCTAACAGGGCCCGCGATCTATGGCTACACCTTC; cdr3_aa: CSVETLTGPAIYGYTF
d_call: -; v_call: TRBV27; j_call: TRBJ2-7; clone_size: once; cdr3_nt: TGTGCCAGCAGCTCCCCGGACGGGGGCTCCTACGAGCAGTACTTC; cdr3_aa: CASSSPDGGSYEQYF